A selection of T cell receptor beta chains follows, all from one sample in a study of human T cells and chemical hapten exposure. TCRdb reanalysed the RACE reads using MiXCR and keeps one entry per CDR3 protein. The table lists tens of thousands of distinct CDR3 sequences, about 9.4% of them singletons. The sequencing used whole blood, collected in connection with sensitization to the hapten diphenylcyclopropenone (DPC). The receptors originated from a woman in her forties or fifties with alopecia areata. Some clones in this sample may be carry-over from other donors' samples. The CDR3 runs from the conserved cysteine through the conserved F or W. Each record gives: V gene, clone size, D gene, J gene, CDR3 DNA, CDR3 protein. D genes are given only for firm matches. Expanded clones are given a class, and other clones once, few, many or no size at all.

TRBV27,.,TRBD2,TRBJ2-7,TGTGCCAGCAGTCCAGGTTGGGGGGGTAGCTCCTACGAGCAGTACTTC,CASSPGWGGSSYEQYF
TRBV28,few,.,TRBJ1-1,TGTGCCAGCAGTTCCACCCCTGAAGCTTTCTTT,CASSSTPEAFF
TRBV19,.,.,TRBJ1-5,TGTGCCAGTACGCAGTATAGCAATCAGCCCCGGCATTTT,CASTQYSNQPRHF
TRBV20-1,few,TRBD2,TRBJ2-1,TGCAGTGCTGTCGACACTAGCGGGAGCTCCTACAATGAGCAGTTCTTC,CSAVDTSGSSYNEQFF
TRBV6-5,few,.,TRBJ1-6,TGTGCCAGCAGTTACAAGAGTCGGTCACCCCTCCACTTT,CASSYKSRSPLHF
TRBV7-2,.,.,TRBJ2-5,TGTGCCAGCAGCCGGACAGCGCATCAAGAGACCCAGTACTTC,CASSRTAHQETQYF
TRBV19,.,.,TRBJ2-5,TGTGCCAGTAGTATCGGAAGCGGACAAGAGACCCAGTACTTC,CASSIGSGQETQYF
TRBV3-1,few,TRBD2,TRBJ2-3,TGTGCCAGCAGCTCAGCGGGGACAGATACGCAGTATTTT,CASSSAGTDTQYF
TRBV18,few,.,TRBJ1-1,TGTGCCAGCTCACCAGCCAGCTCCAACACTGAAGCTTTCTTT,CASSPASSNTEAFF
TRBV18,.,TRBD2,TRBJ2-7,TGTGCCAGCTCACCCGCCGGGACTAACTTGGGATACGAGCAGTACTTC,CASSPAGTNLGYEQYF
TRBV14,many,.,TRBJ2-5,TGTGCCAGCAGAAAAGGGCAGTCCTGGCAAGAGACCCAGTACTTC,CASRKGQSWQETQYF
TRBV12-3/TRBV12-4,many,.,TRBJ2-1,TGTGCCAGCAGGGGAACTAGCAAGGGTGAGCAGTTCTTC,CASRGTSKGEQFF
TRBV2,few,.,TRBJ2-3,TGTGCCAGCAGCCGACTGGGTTCTAGCACAGATACGCAGTATTTT,CASSRLGSSTDTQYF
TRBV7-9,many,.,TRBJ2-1,TGTGCCAGCAGCTCAGCTAGAACCGACAATGAGCAGTTCTTC,CASSSARTDNEQFF
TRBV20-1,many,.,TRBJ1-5,TGCAGTGCTCGCCGGGACACCTATAGCAATCAGCCCCAGCATTTT,CSARRDTYSNQPQHF
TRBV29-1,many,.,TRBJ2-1,TGCAGCGTTGGATGGCTAGCCGGCTCCTACAATGAGCAGTTCTTC,CSVGWLAGSYNEQFF
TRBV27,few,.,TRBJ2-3,TGTGCCACCCTGCCTTGGAGTGGTGGCACAGATACGCAGTATTTT,CATLPWSGGTDTQYF
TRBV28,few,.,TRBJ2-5,TGTGCCAGCAGTTTATCCACAGAGACCCAGTACTTC,CASSLSTETQYF
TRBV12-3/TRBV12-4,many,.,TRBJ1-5,TGTGCCAGCAGTTTATCGAGGGGACTTCAGCCCCAGCATTTT,CASSLSRGLQPQHF
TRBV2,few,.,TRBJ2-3,TGTGCCAGCACATACAGGAGCACTAGCACAGATACGCAGTATTTT,CASTYRSTSTDTQYF
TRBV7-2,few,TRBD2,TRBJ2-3,TGTGCCAGCAGCTTAGGGAAACTAGCGGTAGCAGATACGCAGTATTTT,CASSLGKLAVADTQYF
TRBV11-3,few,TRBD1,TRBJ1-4,TGTGCCAGCAGCTTAGCTGGGGACAGGGAAGAATTGGGAACTAATGAAAAACTGTTTTTT,CASSLAGDREELGTNEKLFF
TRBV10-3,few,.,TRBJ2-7,TGTGCCATCAGTGACTCCGCTCTACCCGGGACTTCCTACGAGCAGTACTTC,CAISDSALPGTSYEQYF
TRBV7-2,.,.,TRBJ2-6,TGTGCCAGCAGCTTAAGGGTTTCTGACTCTGGGGCCAACGTCCTGACTTTC,CASSLRVSDSGANVLTF
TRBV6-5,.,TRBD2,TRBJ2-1,TGTGCCAGCAGTAATGGACTAGCGGGAGGGCCACACAATGAGCAGTTCTTC,CASSNGLAGGPHNEQFF
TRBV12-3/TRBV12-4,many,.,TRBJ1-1,TGTGCCAGCAGTTTAGGGCCGGATGGAAACACTGAAGCTTTCTTT,CASSLGPDGNTEAFF
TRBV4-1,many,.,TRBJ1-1,TGCGCCAGCAGCCAACAAATCGGGGACGCGGGGAACACTGAAGCTTTCTTT,CASSQQIGDAGNTEAFF
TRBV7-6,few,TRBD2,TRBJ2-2,TGTGCCAGCGGCGGGGAGGGAGGCACCGGGGAGCTGTTTTTT,CASGGEGGTGELFF
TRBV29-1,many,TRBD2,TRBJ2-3,TGCAGCGTTGGCGCTAGCGGGAGGTCGGATACGCAGTATTTT,CSVGASGRSDTQYF
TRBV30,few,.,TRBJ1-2,TGTGCCTGGAGTGTACCGACAGGCCATGGCTACACCTTC,CAWSVPTGHGYTF
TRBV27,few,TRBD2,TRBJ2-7,TGTGCCAGCAGTTTTTCACTAGCGGGACCCTACGAGCAGTACTTC,CASSFSLAGPYEQYF
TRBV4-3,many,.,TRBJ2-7,TGCGCCAGCAGCCAAGAGGTCGGGGCAACCTACGAGCAGTACTTC,CASSQEVGATYEQYF
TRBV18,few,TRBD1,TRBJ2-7,TGTGCCAGCTCACCATTTACCGGGACAGGGGGCAGTTCCTACGAGCAGTACTTC,CASSPFTGTGGSSYEQYF
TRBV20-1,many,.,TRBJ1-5,TGCAGTGCTAACGTCAGGGAAGGACAGCCCCAGCATTTT,CSANVREGQPQHF
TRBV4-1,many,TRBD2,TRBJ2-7,TGCGCCAGCAGCCAACCCCACCTCACTAGCGGGAGGGCCCCCTCCTACGAGCAGTACTTC,CASSQPHLTSGRAPSYEQYF
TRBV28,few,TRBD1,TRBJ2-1,TGTGCCAGCAGTACACCCGGGACAGGTCCCAATGAGCAGTTCTTC,CASSTPGTGPNEQFF
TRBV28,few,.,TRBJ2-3,TGTGCCAGCAGGTCAGGTGCAGATACGCAGTATTTT,CASRSGADTQYF
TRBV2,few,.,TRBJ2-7,TGTGCCAGCAGTGAAGCTGCTACCGTGCAGTACTTC,CASSEAATVQYF
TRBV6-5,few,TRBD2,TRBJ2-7,TGTGCCAGCAGTTACGGTGGGGGGGCCTACGAGCAGTACTTC,CASSYGGGAYEQYF
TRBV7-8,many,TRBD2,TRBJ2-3,TGTGCCAGCAGCTTACAGCCTAGCGGGAGAGCAGATACGCAGTATTTT,CASSLQPSGRADTQYF
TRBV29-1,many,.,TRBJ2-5,TGCAGCGTTGAGCAATGGATTGGGGAGACCCAGTACTTC,CSVEQWIGETQYF
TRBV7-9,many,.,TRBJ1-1,TGTGCCAGCAGCTCCCTCCTCCGGTTGAACACTGAAGCTTTCTTT,CASSSLLRLNTEAFF
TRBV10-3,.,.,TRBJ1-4,TGTGCCATCAGTGAAGAAGGGGCGATGGAAAAACTGTTTTTT,CAISEEGAMEKLFF
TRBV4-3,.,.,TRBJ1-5,TGCGCCAGCAGCCAGGACATTTTTTTTAATCAGCCCCAGCATTTT,CASSQDIFFNQPQHF
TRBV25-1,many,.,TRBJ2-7,TGTGCCAGCAGTGGGGGGGACGAGCAGTACTTC,CASSGGDEQYF
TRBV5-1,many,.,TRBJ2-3,TGCGCCAGCAGCTTGGCAGACGCGGATACGCAGTATTTT,CASSLADADTQYF
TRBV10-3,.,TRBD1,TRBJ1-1,TGTGCCATCAGTGAGAACGTCCTACTACAGGGGGCCGGCACTGAAGCTTTCTTT,CAISENVLLQGAGTEAFF
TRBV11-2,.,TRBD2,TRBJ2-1,TGTGCCAGCAGCCCTACAGTACTAGCGGGAGTTGGAAATGAGCAGTTCTTC,CASSPTVLAGVGNEQFF
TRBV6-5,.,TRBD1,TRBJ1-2,TGTGCCAGCAGTTACAACAGGGGAGACTATGGCTACACCTTC,CASSYNRGDYGYTF
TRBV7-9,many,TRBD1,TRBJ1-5,TGTGCCAGCAGCCACGGGACAGGGGACCAGCCCCAGCATTTT,CASSHGTGDQPQHF
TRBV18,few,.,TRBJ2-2,TGTGCCAGCTCACCACCGTTTGCCTCCCCCACCGGGGAGCTGTTTTTT,CASSPPFASPTGELFF
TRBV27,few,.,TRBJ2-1,TGTGCCCGCACGTGGCAGGGGGGTAATGAGCAGTTCTTC,CARTWQGGNEQFF
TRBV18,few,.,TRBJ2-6,TGTGCCAGCTCACAAGGACAGAGCTCTGGGGCCAACGTCCTGACTTTC,CASSQGQSSGANVLTF
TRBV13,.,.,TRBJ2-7,TGTGCCAGCAGTTACCGGACCCCCTCGGGGGCCGAGCAGTACTTC,CASSYRTPSGAEQYF
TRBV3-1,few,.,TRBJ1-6,TGTGCCAGCAGCCAAGTGACGGAAACACTCAAAAATAATTCACCCCTCCACTTT,CASSQVTETLKNNSPLHF
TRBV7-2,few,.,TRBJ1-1,TGTGCCAGCAGCCCTACAGGAGCTGACGGTGAAGCTTTCTTT,CASSPTGADGEAFF
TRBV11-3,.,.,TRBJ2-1,TGTGCCAGCAGCTCCGGCGGAAAGAGAGGAGCACGGGAGCAGTTCTTC,CASSSGGKRGAREQFF
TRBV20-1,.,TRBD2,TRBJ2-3,TGCAGTGCTAGTGCCAGCGGGGTTAGCACAGATACGCAGTATTTT,CSASASGVSTDTQYF
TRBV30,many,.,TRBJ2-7,TGTGCCTGGACGAACCCTTACGAGCAGTACTTC,CAWTNPYEQYF
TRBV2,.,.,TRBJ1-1,TGTGCCAGCAGGGAAGGCCCTGAAGCTTTCTTT,CASREGPEAFF